The sequence of this TCR beta chain was determined in a study of T cells after yellow fever vaccination. Across the study: Low-cell-number fractions underwent preparation using SMART-Seq v4 Ultra Low Input. Study-level results: The secondary T-cell response peaked on day 5, not day 15, but was weaker. Post-booster repertoires again held most primary-vaccination clones (roughly 95% CD4, roughly 89% CD8).

The CDR3 is 15 residues long. Germline CDR1 reads MNHEY; CDR2 reads SVGAGI. The ends were cut back, 4 bases at V and 4 bases at J, with 14 bases in the middle. This clonotype was seen many times. The 5'RACE template-switching step produced TCR cDNA and added a universal primer site and UMIs. Each CDR3 protein gets one entry after TCRdb re-called the 5' RACE reads with MiXCR. Found here are approximately 34,000 distinct CDR3 sequences, 10% of them singletons; the top ten hold roughly an eighth. This specimen was PBMCs, either bulk or a sorted T-cell subset (CD4+, CD8+, memory, or dextramer-sorted; not recorded which), taken more than 14 days after the first yellow fever vaccination. This chain links TRBV6-5 with TRBJ1-3, with a weak D call TRBD1 (6 bases). This sequence originates from a young man who received the YFV17D yellow fever vaccine. The DNA of the CDR3 is TGTGCCAGCAGTTCCCTCGGGGGGCCAGGAAACACCATATATTTT. Protein product: CASSSLGGPGNTIYF.